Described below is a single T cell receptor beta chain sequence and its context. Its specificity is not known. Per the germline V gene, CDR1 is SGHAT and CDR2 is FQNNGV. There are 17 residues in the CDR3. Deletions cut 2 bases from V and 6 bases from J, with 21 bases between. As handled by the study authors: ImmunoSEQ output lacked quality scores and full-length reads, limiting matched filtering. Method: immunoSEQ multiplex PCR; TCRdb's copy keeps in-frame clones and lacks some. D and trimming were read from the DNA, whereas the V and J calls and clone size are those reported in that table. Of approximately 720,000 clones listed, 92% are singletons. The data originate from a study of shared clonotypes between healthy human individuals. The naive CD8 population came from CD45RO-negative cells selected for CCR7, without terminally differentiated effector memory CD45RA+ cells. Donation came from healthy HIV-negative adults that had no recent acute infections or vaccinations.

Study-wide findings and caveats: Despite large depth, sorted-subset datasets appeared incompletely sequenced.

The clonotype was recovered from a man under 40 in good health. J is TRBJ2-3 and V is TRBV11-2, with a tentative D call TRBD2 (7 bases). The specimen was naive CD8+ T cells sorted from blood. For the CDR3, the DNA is TGTGCCAGCAGCTTATACTCTCCGGGGGGCGGTAGGGATACGCAGTATTTT. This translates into CASSLYSPGGGRDTQYF.